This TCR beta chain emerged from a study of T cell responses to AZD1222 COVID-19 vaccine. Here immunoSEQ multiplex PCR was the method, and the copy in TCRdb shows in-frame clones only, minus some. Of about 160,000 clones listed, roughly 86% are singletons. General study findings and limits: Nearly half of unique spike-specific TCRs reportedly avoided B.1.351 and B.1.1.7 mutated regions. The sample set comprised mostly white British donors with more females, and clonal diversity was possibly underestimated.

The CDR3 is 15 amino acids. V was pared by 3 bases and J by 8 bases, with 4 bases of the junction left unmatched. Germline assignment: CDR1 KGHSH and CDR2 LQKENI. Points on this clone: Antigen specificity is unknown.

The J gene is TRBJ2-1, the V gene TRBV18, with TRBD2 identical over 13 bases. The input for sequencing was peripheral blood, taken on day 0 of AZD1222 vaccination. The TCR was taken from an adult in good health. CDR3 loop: CASSPGTSGKDEQFF. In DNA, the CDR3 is TGTGCCAGCTCACCGGGGACTAGCGGGAAGGATGAGCAGTTCTTC.